A single sample gave rise to the 8 T cell receptor beta chains below, sequenced in a study of cytomegalovirus exposure and HLA in healthy donors. The study ran its PCR with 60 Vbeta and 13 Jbeta primers. The method was immunoSEQ multiplex PCR; TCRdb's version includes in-frame clones alone and lacks a portion of them. The table lists 96,000 or so clones, around 74% of them singletons. The sample taken for sequencing was PBMCs. These receptors all come from a woman between 65 and 79 years old in good health and CMV-seropositive.

The genes are TRBV19 and TRBJ2-7; 7 nucleotides match TRBD1. The CDR3 loop spans 13 amino acids. Germline CDR1 and CDR2: LNHDA and SQIVND (reference sequence). V gave up 6 bases and J gave up 2 bases; unmatched junction bases: 4. The CDR3 DNA is TGTGCCAGTAGGCCGGGACAGACCTACGAGCAGTACTTC. Protein: CASRPGQTYEQYF.

The rearrangement links TRBV27 to TRBJ2-1; D uncertain. V lost 7 bases and J lost 1, with 11 bases in between. The germline V gene has CDR1 MNHEY and CDR2 SMNVEV (reference sequence). There are 14 residues in the CDR3. In DNA form, the CDR3 reads TGTGCCAGCACTTTCCTCGCGTCCTACAATGAGCAGTTCTTC. Translation: CASTFLASYNEQFF.

The chain employs TRBV28 and TRBJ2-7, with TRBD1 identical over 7 bases. CDR1 is MDHEN, CDR2 SYDVKM, per germline. The CDR3 contains 16 residues. V was clipped by 7 bases and J by 0 bases; unmatched bases: 12. The CDR3 loop reads CASIYKGALSSYEQYF. The CDR3 DNA follows: TGTGCCAGCATTTACAAGGGGGCCCTGAGCTCCTACGAGCAGTACTTC.

V gene TRBV5-1 combines with J gene TRBJ2-6; TRBD2 matches 7 bases. Trimming removed 0 bases from V and 4 bases from J; junction bases left unmatched: 10. This CDR3 has 18 residues. Germline V CDR1 and CDR2: SGHRS, YFSETQ. The CDR3 coding sequence is TGCGCCAGCAGCTTGGAGCCAGCGGGGCTACTCGGGGCCAACGTCCTGACTTTC. Its protein is CASSLEPAGLLGANVLTF.

The chain recombines TRBV19 with TRBJ1-5; maybe TRBD1 (5 bases). Germline CDR1 LNHDA, CDR2 SQIVND (reference sequence). The CDR3 loop spans 13 amino acids. V lost 10 bases to trimming and J lost 4 bases, with 14 bases between them. CDR3 amino acids: CATRDTWNQPQHF. The CDR3 region has the DNA TGTGCCACCAGGGATACCTGGAATCAGCCCCAGCATTTT.

The CDR3 bases are TGTGCCAGCAGGCAGGACAACTCCTACGAGCAGTACTTC. It translates to CASRQDNSYEQYF. V and J are TRBV28 and TRBJ2-7, with a tentative D call TRBD1 (5 bases). The CDR3 runs 13 residues. The germline gives CDR1 MDHEN, CDR2 SYDVKM. V lost 6 bases and J lost 0, with 9 bases in between.

The V and J genes are TRBV28 and TRBJ2-7; 8 bases match TRBD1. From germline, CDR1 is MDHEN and CDR2 SYDVKM. The V and J ends lost 7 bases and 4 bases, in that order; junction bases with no gene match: 6. The CDR3 is 13 amino acids. CDR3 region: CASKPGQEYEQYF. The DNA for the CDR3 is TGTGCCAGCAAGCCGGGACAGGAATACGAGCAGTACTTC. The variable domain in full, completed from reference TRBV28 and TRBJ2-7, reads DVKVTQSSRYLVKRTGEKVFLECVQDMDHENMFWYRQDPGLGLRLIYFSYDVKMKEKGDIPEGYSVSREKKERFSLILESASTNQTSMYLCASKPGQEYEQYFGPGTRLTVT.

This clone appeared a few times. This rearrangement joins TRBV6-6 to TRBJ1-5; D is ambiguous. Germline CDR1 and CDR2: MNHNY and SVGAGI (reference sequence). This CDR3 comprises 14 residues. Deletions cut 2 bases from V and 2 bases from J, with 7 bases between. CDR3 coding DNA: TGTGCCAGCAGTTACGGCCGGGGCAATCAGCCCCAGCATTTT. Translating gives CASSYGRGNQPQHF.